These 21 T cell receptor beta chains were all obtained from the same sample, sequenced in a study of cytomegalovirus exposure and HLA in healthy donors. Both 60 Vbeta primers and 13 Jbeta primers went into the PCR. The protocol was immunoSEQ multiplex PCR, while the TCRdb copy is restricted to in-frame clones and leaves out a portion. The table includes 50,000 or so clones, around 82% detected once. Sequenced input: PBMCs. The receptors shown here come from a woman aged 18-30 years in good health and CMV-seronegative.

V and J are TRBV30 and TRBJ2-1; 8 nucleotides agree with TRBD2. Germline loops: CDR1 GTSNPN, CDR2 SVGIG (reference sequence). The CDR3 consists of 13 residues. The DNA for the CDR3 is TGTGCTTGCACCGAGCGGGGGTACAATGAGCAGTTCTTC. This encodes CACTERGYNEQFF.

V usage is TRBV28 and J usage is TRBJ1-4; D uncertain. Trimming stripped 4 bases from V and 0 bases from J, with 9 bases between. Germline V lookup: CDR1 MDHEN, CDR2 SYDVKM. CDR3 length: 15 amino acids. DNA for the CDR3: TGTGCCAGCAGTTACCCCCAGGCAACTAATGAAAAACTGTTTTTT. Its translation is CASSYPQATNEKLFF.

The CDR3 DNA is TGTGCCAGCAGTTACTCGTCGGGAGGGTGTGAGCAGTTCTTC. This sequence encodes CASSYSSGGCEQFF. The chain uses TRBV6-5 and TRBJ2-1, with 8 bases aligning to TRBD2. V gave up 0 bases and J gave up 9 bases; unmatched junction bases: 4. Germline V gene lookup returns CDR1 MNHEY and CDR2 SVGAGI. CDR3 size: 14 residues.

The chain couples TRBV11-3 to TRBJ1-2; 7 bases match TRBD1. Trimming at V came to 1 base and at J to 6 bases, leaving 5 bases not matched to a gene. The CDR3 is 14 residues long. The germline gives CDR1 SGHNT, CDR2 YENEEA. The CDR3 region has the DNA TGTGCCAGCAGCTTAGCTTGGGGACAGAATGGCTACACCTTC. It codes for CASSLAWGQNGYTF.

The J gene is TRBJ1-5, the V gene TRBV13, with D unresolved. The CDR3 contains 13 residues. V dropped 3 bases and J dropped 6 bases, with 9 bases sitting between them. Germline CDR1 reads PRHDT; CDR2 reads FYEKMQ (reference sequence). The CDR3 reads CASSLRRFQPQHF. In DNA form, the CDR3 reads TGTGCCAGCAGCTTGAGGAGGTTTCAGCCCCAGCATTTT. Full variable domain (remainder filled in from reference TRBV13 and TRBJ1-5): AAGVIQSPRHLIKEKRETATLKCYPIPRHDTVYWYQQGPGQDPQFLISFYEKMQSDKGSIPDRFSAQQFSDYHSELNMSSLELGDSALYFCASSLRRFQPQHFGDGTRLSIL.

V gene TRBV10-2 combines with J gene TRBJ1-5; no firm D call. The CDR3 length is 13 residues. Germline loops: CDR1 WSHSY, CDR2 SAAADI. The V and J ends lost 10 bases and 5 bases respectively, with 15 bases between them. In DNA, the CDR3 is TGCGCCACCGGAAGTGAGGGCCATCAGCCCCAGCATTTT. Amino acids: CATGSEGHQPQHF.

CDR3 DNA: TGTGCCAGCAGCCCGGTTAGAGTCCGGAGCTCCTACAATGAGCAGTTCTTC. Translated, it gives CASSPVRVRSSYNEQFF. V gene TRBV7-7 combines with J gene TRBJ2-1; D not resolved. The CDR3 extends over 17 amino acids. Germline CDR1 SSHAT, CDR2 FNYEAQ (reference sequence). The V gene lost 5 bases and the J gene lost 0 bases, with 17 bases spanning the gap.

On this clone itself: The germline gene is not matched at one end of the junction; a read error may be the cause. This rearrangement joins TRBV7-3 to TRBJ2-2; 8 bases line up with TRBD1. The CDR3 sequence is 14 residues long. Germline assignment: CDR1 SGHTA and CDR2 FQGTGA. This CDR3 is CASSITGGTGELFF. CDR3 bases: TGTGCCAGCAGCATAACAGGGGGAACCGGGGAGCTGTTTTTT.

CDR3 DNA: TGTGCCAGCAGCTTAGATCCCGAGCCCTACAATGAGCAGTTCTTC. Protein product: CASSLDPEPYNEQFF. This sequence joins TRBV11-3 and TRBJ2-1, with D unclear. This CDR3 has 15 amino acids. Germline CDR1 SGHNT, CDR2 YENEEA. The V and J ends lost 0 bases and 2 bases respectively, with 8 bases between them.

V is TRBV28 and J is TRBJ2-3; maybe TRBD1 (6 bases). The V and J ends lost 2 bases and 3 bases respectively, with 12 bases between them. CDR1 is MDHEN, CDR2 SYDVKM, per germline. The CDR3 has 15 residues. In DNA form, the CDR3 reads TGTGCCAGCAGTTTAAGGGCAGGGGATACAGATACGCAGTATTTT. Residues: CASSLRAGDTDTQYF.

V and J are TRBV7-9 and TRBJ2-1, with D hard to call. V lost 4 bases and J 7 bases, leaving 17 bases between the germline ends. The CDR3 is 15 residues long. Germline CDR1 is SEHNR and CDR2 is FQNEAQ (reference sequence). This CDR3 reads CASSSTMAIINEQFF. The DNA of the CDR3 is TGTGCCAGCAGCTCGACAATGGCTATTATTAATGAGCAGTTCTTC.

V and J are TRBV19 and TRBJ1-3, with no clear D. Germline V lookup: CDR1 LNHDA, CDR2 SQIVND (reference sequence). The CDR3 runs to 13 residues. Trimming took off 8 bases at V and 0 bases at J, with 8 bases between the two ends. The CDR3 loop is CASRDNSGNTIYF. Here the CDR3 DNA reads TGTGCCAGTCGTGACAACTCTGGAAACACCATATATTTT.

V usage is TRBV6-1 and J usage is TRBJ2-3, with 9 bases aligning to TRBD2. Germline trimming cut 5 bases from V and 6 bases from J; bases unmatched to any gene: 9. CDR3 length equals 15 residues. Germline V gene data show CDR1 as MNHNS and CDR2 as SASEGT. CDR3 sequence (DNA): TGTGCCAGCAGTATATTAGCGGGAGAGGCTGATACGCAGTATTTT. Amino acid sequence: CASSILAGEADTQYF.

The V and J genes are TRBV6-1 and TRBJ2-7, with 12 positions matching TRBD2. The length of the CDR3 is 15 residues. Looked up from germline, CDR1 is MNHNS and CDR2 is SASEGT. V trimming: 5 bases; J trimming: 3 bases; junction bases outside the gene matches: 5. CDR3 DNA sequence: TGTGCCAGCAGTTCACTAGCGGGAGGACTCTACGAGCAGTACTTC. Protein product: CASSSLAGGLYEQYF.

The chain has TRBV15 and TRBJ2-3, with unresolved D. CDR3 length: 13 residues. Germline CDR1 is LNHNV and CDR2 is YYDKDF (reference sequence). V lost 3 bases and J 6 bases, leaving 10 bases between the germline ends. In DNA form, the CDR3 reads TGTGCCACCAGCAGCCCCCCATCCGATACGCAGTATTTT. Encoded protein: CATSSPPSDTQYF.

This clone appeared a few times. The V gene is TRBV28, the J gene TRBJ2-6; possibly TRBD1 for D (5 bases). The V end lost 1 base, the J end lost 0 bases, and 22 bases lay between the germline ends. The CDR3 totals 21 residues. Germline V gene lookup returns CDR1 MDHEN and CDR2 SYDVKM. The CDR3 sequence is CASSLFKRGKGPRSGANVLTF. CDR3 coding DNA: TGTGCCAGCAGTTTATTTAAAAGGGGAAAGGGTCCCCGCTCTGGGGCCAACGTCCTGACTTTC.

A single count supports this clone. This rearrangement joins TRBV5-4 to TRBJ2-1; D might be TRBD1 (6 bases). The CDR3 sequence is 19 residues long. CDR1 is SGHNT, CDR2 YYREEE, per germline (reference sequence). V was shortened by 0 bases and J by 4 bases, with 23 bases between the two germline ends. This chain's CDR3 is CASSLVPIIGGDEYNEQFF. The DNA of the CDR3 is TGTGCCAGCAGCTTGGTCCCGATAATAGGGGGAGACGAATACAATGAGCAGTTCTTC.

The chain recombines TRBV9 with TRBJ2-6, with a tentative D call TRBD1 (6 bases). The CDR3 covers 18 residues. From germline, CDR1 is SGDLS and CDR2 YYNGEE. Trimming took 0 bases from V and 0 from J, leaving 13 bases between them. The CDR3 region has the DNA TGTGCCAGCAGCGTAGGGACAGCCATTTACTCTGGGGCCAACGTCCTGACTTTC. This gives the protein CASSVGTAIYSGANVLTF.

The chain links TRBV27 to TRBJ2-3; 14 bases are a match to TRBD2. Germline CDR1 and CDR2: MNHEY and SMNVEV (reference sequence). This CDR3 has 13 residues. V dropped 4 bases and J dropped 15; count of bases not matched to a gene: 6. The CDR3: CASSWGLAGANYF. Here the CDR3 DNA reads TGTGCCAGCAGTTGGGGACTAGCGGGAGCAAATTATTTT.

The chain links TRBV28 to TRBJ2-7; 12 nucleotides line up with TRBD2. The CDR3 runs 13 residues. With 4 bases clipped from V and 5 bases from J, the junction kept 0 bases outside the gene matches. The germline V gene encodes CDR1 MDHEN and CDR2 SYDVKM. The CDR3 sequence: CASSWTSGNEQYF. CDR3 coding DNA: TGTGCCAGCAGTTGGACTAGCGGGAACGAGCAGTACTTC.

The chain employs TRBV28 and TRBJ2-7, with D possibly matching TRBD1 (6 bases). The CDR3 totals 15 residues. The germline V gene has CDR1 MDHEN and CDR2 SYDVKM. Trimming removed 6 bases from V and 2 bases from J, with 17 bases in between. The CDR3 reads CASRRKWAGAYEQYF. CDR3 bases: TGTGCCAGCAGACGGAAATGGGCAGGGGCCTACGAGCAGTACTTC.